These T cell receptor beta chains were read from a single sample in a study of blood T cell repertoires in COVID-19. Produced via immunoSEQ multiplex PCR; TCRdb's table is partial and in-frame only. The table includes around 220,000 clones, almost 90% detected once. The sequenced material came from PBMCs or T cells enriched from blood (not recorded which). All receptors come from a woman between 50 and 59 years old with acute COVID-19. The CDR3 runs from the conserved cysteine through the conserved F or W. D genes are given only for firm matches. Size tells how often a clone was seen (once, few, many) or the class of an expanded clone, and some rows leave it out.

v_gene	abundance	j_gene	d_gene	CDR3nt	CDR3aa
TRBV24-1	.	TRBJ1-5	.	TGTGCCACCAGTGATAGCGCCCAGCTGTATAGCAATCAGCCCCAGCATTTT	CATSDSAQLYSNQPQHF
TRBV10-3	.	TRBJ2-7	.	TGTGCCATCAGGGGGTCCGAGGGCTACGAGCAGTACTTC	CAIRGSEGYEQYF
TRBV6-1	.	TRBJ2-2	TRBD1	TGTGCCAGCAGTGCGATCATCTCCCGACAGGGGGCAGGCGGGGAGCTGTTTTTT	CASSAIISRQGAGGELFF
TRBV7-2	.	TRBJ1-1	.	TGTGCCAGCAGCTTAGCTGGGGGCAGGACTGAAGCTTTCTTT	CASSLAGGRTEAFF
TRBV28	few	TRBJ2-6	.	TGTGCCAGCAGTCCAGGACATTTTTCTGGGGCCAACGTCCTGACTTTC	CASSPGHFSGANVLTF
TRBV28	.	TRBJ1-5	TRBD1	TGTGCCAGCAGTTCGGGACAGCTGCAGCCCCAGCATTTT	CASSSGQLQPQHF
TRBV27	.	TRBJ2-7	.	TGTGCCAGCAGCCCTAAACGGGGGACCTACGAGCAGTACTTC	CASSPKRGTYEQYF
TRBV11-1	once	TRBJ1-1	.	TGTGCCAGCAGCCTAGCGTCGGTTAACACTGAAGCTTTCTTT	CASSLASVNTEAFF
TRBV7-2	.	TRBJ2-1	.	TGTGCCAGCAGCTTAGAGGGGGGGGGCTACAATGAGCAGTTCTTC	CASSLEGGGYNEQFF
TRBV5-4	.	TRBJ2-1	.	TGTGCCAGCAGCTTGGGGGGCGGGATGTACAATGAGCAGTTCTTC	CASSLGGGMYNEQFF
TRBV27	.	TRBJ2-5	TRBD2	TGTGCCAGCAGTTTATTCTTCCTCGGACTAGCGGGAGCTACGAACCAAGAGACCCAGTACTTC	CASSLFFLGLAGATNQETQYF
TRBV15	.	TRBJ2-7	.	TGTGCCACCAGCAGTGTGGGCTCTTCCTACGAGCAGTACTTC	CATSSVGSSYEQYF
TRBV23-1	once	TRBJ2-5	TRBD2	TGCGCCAGCAGCCCAAGGACTAGCGGGATGGGAGAGACCCAGTACTTC	CASSPRTSGMGETQYF
TRBV5-6	once	TRBJ1-1	.	TGTGCCAGCAGCTTCGGTCCTCGCATGAACACTGAAGCTTTCTTT	CASSFGPRMNTEAFF
TRBV10-2	once	TRBJ1-1	TRBD1	TGCGCCAGCAGACCGGGACAGGTCTTTGAAGGAGCTTTCTTT	CASRPGQVFEGAFF